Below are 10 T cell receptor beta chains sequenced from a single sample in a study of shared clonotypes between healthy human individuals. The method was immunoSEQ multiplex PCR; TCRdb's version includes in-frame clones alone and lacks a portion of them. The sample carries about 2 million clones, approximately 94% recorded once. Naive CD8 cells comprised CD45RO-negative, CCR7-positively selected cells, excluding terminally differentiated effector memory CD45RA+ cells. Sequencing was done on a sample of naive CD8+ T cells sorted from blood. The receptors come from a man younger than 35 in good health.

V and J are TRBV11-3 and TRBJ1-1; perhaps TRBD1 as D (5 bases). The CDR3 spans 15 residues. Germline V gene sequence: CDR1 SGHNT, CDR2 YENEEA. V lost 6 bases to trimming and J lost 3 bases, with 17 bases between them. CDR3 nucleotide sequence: TGTGCCAGCAGGGTCCCGGGACCCAGGGACACTGAAGCTTTCTTT. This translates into CASRVPGPRDTEAFF.

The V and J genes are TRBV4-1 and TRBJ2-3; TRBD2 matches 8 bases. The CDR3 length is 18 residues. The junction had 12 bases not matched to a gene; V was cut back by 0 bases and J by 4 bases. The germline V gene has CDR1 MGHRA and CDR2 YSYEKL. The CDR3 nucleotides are TGCGCCAGCAGCCAAGATCTCGGGGTAGCGGGATGGTCAGATACGCAGTATTTT. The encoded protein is CASSQDLGVAGWSDTQYF.

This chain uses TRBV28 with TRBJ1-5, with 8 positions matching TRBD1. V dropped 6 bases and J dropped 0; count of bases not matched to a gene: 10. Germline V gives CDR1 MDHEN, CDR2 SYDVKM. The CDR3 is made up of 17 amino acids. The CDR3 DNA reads TGTGCCAGCAGCCCACAGGGGGTAGGATTTAGCAATCAGCCCCAGCATTTT. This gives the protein CASSPQGVGFSNQPQHF. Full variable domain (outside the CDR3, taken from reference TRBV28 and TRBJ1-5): DVKVTQSSRYLVKRTGEKVFLECVQDMDHENMFWYRQDPGLGLRLIYFSYDVKMKEKGDIPEGYSVSREKKERFSLILESASTNQTSMYLCASSPQGVGFSNQPQHFGDGTRLSIL.

The CDR3 reads CASSILASYEQYF. For the CDR3, the DNA is TGTGCCAGTAGTATATTGGCCTCCTACGAGCAGTACTTC. This sequence joins TRBV19 and TRBJ2-7; D remains ambiguous. V lost 2 bases, J lost 0 bases, and 5 bases lay in between. Per germline, CDR1 LNHDA and CDR2 SQIVND (reference sequence). This CDR3 is 13 amino acids long. Complete variable domain (other parts from reference TRBV19 and TRBJ2-7): DGGITQSPKYLFRKEGQNVTLSCEQNLNHDAMYWYRQDPGQGLRLIYYSQIVNDFQKGDIAEGYSVSREKKESFPLTVTSAQKNPTAFYLCASSILASYEQYFGPGTRLTVT.

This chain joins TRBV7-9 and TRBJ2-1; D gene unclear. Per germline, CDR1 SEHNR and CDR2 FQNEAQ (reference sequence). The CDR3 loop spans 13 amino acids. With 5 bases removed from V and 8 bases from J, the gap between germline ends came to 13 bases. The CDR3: CASSRILAHEQFF. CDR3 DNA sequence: TGTGCCAGCAGCCGAATCCTGGCACATGAGCAGTTCTTC.

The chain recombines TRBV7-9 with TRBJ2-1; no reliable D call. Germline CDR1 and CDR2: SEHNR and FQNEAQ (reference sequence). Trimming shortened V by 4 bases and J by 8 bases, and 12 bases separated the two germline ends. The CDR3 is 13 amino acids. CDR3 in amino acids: CASSSKVGDEQFF. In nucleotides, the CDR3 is TGTGCCAGCAGCTCTAAAGTTGGAGATGAGCAGTTCTTC.

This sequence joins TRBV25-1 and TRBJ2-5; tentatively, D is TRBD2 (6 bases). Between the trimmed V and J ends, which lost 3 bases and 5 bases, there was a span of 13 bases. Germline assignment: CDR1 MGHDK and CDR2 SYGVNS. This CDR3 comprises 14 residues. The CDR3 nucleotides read TGTGCCAGCAGTGAGGAGGGCGTCGGGGAGACCCAGTACTTC. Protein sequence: CASSEEGVGETQYF.

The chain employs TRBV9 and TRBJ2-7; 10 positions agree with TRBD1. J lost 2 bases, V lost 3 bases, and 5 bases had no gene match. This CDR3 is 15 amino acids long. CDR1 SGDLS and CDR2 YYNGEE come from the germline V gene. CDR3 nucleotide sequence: TGTGCCAGCAGCGAGGGACAGGGGACCGCCTACGAGCAGTACTTC. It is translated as CASSEGQGTAYEQYF. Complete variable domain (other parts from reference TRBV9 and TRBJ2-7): DSGVTQTPKHLITATGQRVTLRCSPRSGDLSVYWYQQSLDQGLQFLIQYYNGEERAKGNILERFSAQQFPDLHSELNLSSLELGDSALYFCASSEGQGTAYEQYFGPGTRLTVT.

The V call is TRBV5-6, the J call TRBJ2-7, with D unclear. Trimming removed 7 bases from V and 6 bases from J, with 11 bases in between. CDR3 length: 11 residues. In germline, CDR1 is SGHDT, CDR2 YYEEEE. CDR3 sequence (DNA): TGTGCCAGCGGCGGAGCCCGCGAGCAGTACTTC. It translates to CASGGAREQYF.

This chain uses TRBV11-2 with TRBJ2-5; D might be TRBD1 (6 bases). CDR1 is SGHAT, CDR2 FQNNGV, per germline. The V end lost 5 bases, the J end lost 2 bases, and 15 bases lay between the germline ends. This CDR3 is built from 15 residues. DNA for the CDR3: TGTGCCAGCAGCGGGGGCCCTTCCTTTCAAGAGACCCAGTACTTC. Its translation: CASSGGPSFQETQYF. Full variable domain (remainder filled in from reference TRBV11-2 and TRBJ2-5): EAGVAQSPRYKIIEKRQSVAFWCNPISGHATLYWYQQILGQGPKLLIQFQNNGVVDDSQLPKDRFSAERLKGVDSTLKIQPAKLEDSAVYLCASSGGPSFQETQYFGPGTRLLVL.